What follows are 31 T cell receptor beta chains derived from one specimen sequenced in a study of tumor-infiltrating lymphocytes in primary liver carcinoma. Using a constant-region primer together with ProtoScript II reverse transcriptase, TCR beta cDNA was made from around 0.55 ug of total RNA. Libraries of TCR beta came from three nested multiplex PCR rounds with slightly modified ARM-PCR. The opening two PCR rounds, around 10 cycles each, paired TRBV1-TRBV30 forward primers with a C-beta reverse primer. TCRdb processed the multiplex PCR reads anew with MiXCR; each CDR3 protein has one entry. Seen here are some 320,000 distinct CDR3 sequences, less than 75% observed once, and the top ten hold around 9.5%. Unsorted whole blood supplied the blood RNA, and germline DNA was isolated too. The sequencing sample was made of peripheral blood. The receptors were gathered from a middle-aged man with primary liver carcinoma and hepatitis B virus infection.

Regarding this clonotype: A much larger clone differs from this one at a single base, so this may be a read error. This chain uses TRBV12-3 or TRBV12-4 with TRBJ2-7; possibly TRBD1 for D (6 bases). The CDR3 sequence is 14 residues long. The ends were cut back, 6 bases at V and 3 bases at J, with 15 bases in the middle. The CDR3 DNA reads TGTGCCAGCAGCCAAGGACAGAGTTTCTACGAGCAGTACTTC. Amino acids: CASSQGQSFYEQYF.

For this clonotype: This may be a read error, as it is one base from a much larger clone. The chain carries TRBV6-1 and TRBJ2-1, with TRBD2 identical over 7 bases. Germline lookup yields CDR1 MNHNS and CDR2 SASEGT. The CDR3 contains 12 residues. CDR3 loop: CVSIISGNEQFF. CDR3 nucleotides: TGTGTCAGCATAATTAGCGGGAATGAGCAGTTCTTC.

This clonotype was observed a few times. Mismatch with germline at one junction end may stem from a read error. The chain links TRBV4-1 to TRBJ2-1; a weak D match, TRBD2 (6 bases). The CDR3 covers 17 residues. CDR1 MGHRA and CDR2 YSYEKL come from the germline V gene. CDR3 sequence: CASSQEGGGKGSGEQLF. CDR3 sequence (DNA): TGCGCCAGCAGCCAAGAGGGTGGAGGGAAAGGGTCGGGTGAGCAGCTCTTT.

Notes on this clonotype: Just one base apart from a much larger clone, this may be a read error. The chain links TRBV29-1 to TRBJ1-1; D gene unclear. V was pared by 8 bases and J by 0 bases, with 10 bases between. The CDR3 length is 12 residues. The V gene's germline CDR1 is SQVTM and CDR2 ANQGSEA. CDR3 DNA sequence: TGCAGCACAACCACTATGAACACTGAAGCTTTCTTT. Amino acid sequence: CSTTTMNTEAFF. Using reference TRBV29-1 and TRBJ1-1 for the parts outside the CDR3, the full variable domain is SAVISQKPSRDICQRGTSLTIQCQVDSQVTMMFWYRQQPGQSLTLIATANQGSEATYESGFVIDKFPISRPNLTFSTLTVSNMSPEDSSIYLCSTTTMNTEAFFGQGTRLTVV.

This clonotype came up a few times. A read error may account for a junction end that differs from germline. The rearrangement joins TRBV12-3 or TRBV12-4 to TRBJ1-1; tentative D call: TRBD1 (5 bases). This CDR3 has 13 amino acids. DNA for the CDR3: TGTGCCAACAGTTTATATACGGGGGCTGAAGCTTTCTTT. It translates to CANSLYTGAEAFF.

Many counts were recorded for this clonotype. This chain connects TRBV10-3 to TRBJ2-7; 7 nucleotides line up with TRBD1. In germline, CDR1 is ENHRY, CDR2 SYGVKD. V was clipped by 2 bases and J by 3 bases; unmatched bases: 4. The CDR3 consists of 14 residues. As DNA, the CDR3 is TGTGCCATCAGTGAGCGAGGGGACAGCTACGAGCAGTACTTC. Its protein product is CAISERGDSYEQYF.

In regard to this clonotype: Possible read error: a much larger clone is one base away. The chain links TRBV4-2 to TRBJ1-5; D is unresolved. Germline lookup yields CDR1 LGHNA and CDR2 YNFKEQ. The CDR3 sequence is 13 residues long. The CDR3 protein is CVSSQAKSQPQHF. The CDR3 nucleotides are TGTGTCAGCAGCCAAGCGAAGTCACAGCCCCAGCATTTT.

As for this clonotype: Since a much larger clone is just one base distant, this may be a read error. The chain recombines TRBV7-9 with TRBJ1-1; TRBD1 aligns across 7 bases. The CDR3 has 13 residues. Germline CDR1 reads SEHNR; CDR2 reads FQNEAQ (reference sequence). Germline trimming cut 5 bases from V and 3 bases from J; bases unmatched to any gene: 3. The CDR3 coding sequence is TGTGCCAGCAGCCAGACAGGGTACACTGAAGCTTTCTTT. This sequence encodes CASSQTGYTEAFF. The variable domain in full, completed from reference TRBV7-9 and TRBJ1-1, reads DTGVSQNPRHKITKRGQNVTFRCDPISEHNRLYWYRQTLGQGPEFLTYFQNEAQLEKSRLLSDRFSAERPKGSFSTLEIQRTEQGDSAMYLCASSQTGYTEAFFGQGTRLTVV.

Concerning this clonotype: Given a much more abundant clone one base away, this may be a read error. The gene calls are TRBV10-3 and TRBJ2-3; TRBD1 matches at 7 bases. The J segment lost 0 bases and the V segment lost 11 bases, leaving 2 bases of the junction unmatched. The CDR3 length is 12 residues. Looked up from germline, CDR1 is ENHRY and CDR2 is SYGVKD. The CDR3 reads CAAGGSTDTQYF. The CDR3 DNA reads TGTGCCGCAGGGGGTAGCACAGATACGCAGTATTTT.

Of note for this clonotype: This CDR3 fails to terminate in the conserved phenylalanine or tryptophan, so it likely reflects a read error. This chain joins TRBV11-2 and TRBJ2-7, with D perhaps matching TRBD1 (6 bases). The length of the CDR3 is 14 residues. Per germline, CDR1 SGHAT and CDR2 FQNNGV. The CDR3 DNA reads TGTGCCAGCAGCAAAGGACAGCCCCCCTATGAGCAGTACTAC. It specifies CASSKGQPPYEQYY.

This clonotype was observed a single time. Lacking the conserved final phenylalanine or tryptophan, this CDR3 likely reflects a read error. The chain is built from TRBV11-2 and TRBJ2-7; weak D call: TRBD2 (6 bases). The germline gives CDR1 SGHAT, CDR2 FQNNGV. The CDR3 spans 13 residues. The CDR3 sequence is CASSPGTDYEQYL. The CDR3, as DNA: TGTGCCAGCAGCCCCGGAACGGACTACGAACAGTACTTA.

This clonotype showed up just once. The rearrangement uses TRBV29-1 and TRBJ1-1; no firm D call. The CDR3 sequence is 14 residues long. The V and J ends lost 3 bases and 3 bases respectively, with 14 bases between them. Looked up from germline, CDR1 is SQVTM and CDR2 is ANQGSEA. This chain's CDR3 is CSVDSQVMDTEAFF. The CDR3 region has the DNA TGCAGCGTTGATAGCCAGGTGATGGACACTGAAGCTTTCTTT.

This clonotype was counted at least ten times. V usage is TRBV6-2 or TRBV6-3 and J usage is TRBJ2-5; no definite D call. V gave up 5 bases and J gave up 4 bases, with 20 bases separating them. Germline loops: CDR1 MNHEY, CDR2 SVGEGT. This CDR3 region has 16 residues. For the CDR3, the DNA is TGTGCCAGCAGTCCAATGACCCTGCTAAATGGAGAGACCCAGTACTTC. This sequence encodes CASSPMTLLNGETQYF.

This clonotype was seen a single time. A much larger clone differs from this one at a single base, so this may be a read error. The chain is built from TRBV6-5 and TRBJ2-7; 7 bases map to TRBD2. J lost 3 bases, V lost 7 bases, and 9 bases had no gene match. CDR3 size: 14 residues. CDR1 is MNHEY and CDR2 is SVGAGI in the germline V gene. The CDR3 here is CASTLTGGGYEQYF. The CDR3 DNA sequence: TGTGCCAGCACTCTAACGGGAGGAGGCTACGAGCAGTACTTC.

J is TRBJ2-2 and V is TRBV14; 12 bases match TRBD2. Germline-derived CDR1 and CDR2 are SGHDN and FVKESK. The V gene end was trimmed by 4 bases and the J gene end by 6 bases; junction bases not matched to a gene: 6. The CDR3 totals 16 residues. The DNA of the CDR3 is TGTGCCAGCAGCCGACTAGCGGGGGCCGCCTCCGGGGAGCTGTTTTTT. This translates into CASSRLAGAASGELFF. The variable domain in full, completed from reference TRBV14 and TRBJ2-2, reads EAGVTQFPSHSVIEKGQTVTLRCDPISGHDNLYWYRRVMGKEIKFLLHFVKESKQDESGMPNNRFLAERTGGTYSTLKVQPAELEDSGVYFCASSRLAGAASGELFFGEGSRLTVL.

In the case of this clonotype: Germline is not matched at one junction end, which may reflect a read error. This rearrangement joins TRBV12-3 or TRBV12-4 to TRBJ2-1, with 9 bases matching TRBD1. This CDR3 contains 15 residues. The CDR3 DNA follows: TGCGCCAGGAGTTTGGGACAGGGAGATGTCAATGAGCAATTCTTC. Encoded protein: CARSLGQGDVNEQFF.

With respect to this clonotype: At one end the junction does not follow the germline gene, possibly because of a read error. The chain combines TRBV7-9 with TRBJ2-3; possibly TRBD1 for D (5 bases). The CDR3 runs to 13 residues. In germline, CDR1 is SEHNR, CDR2 FQNEAQ (reference sequence). The chain's CDR3 is CPSSLEGVDTQYF. The CDR3 DNA reads TGTCCCAGCAGCTTAGAAGGGGTAGATACGCAGTATTTT.

V is TRBV7-9 and J is TRBJ1-4; D might be TRBD1 (5 bases). The germline gives CDR1 SEHNR, CDR2 FQNEAQ (reference sequence). V gave up 5 bases and J gave up 3 bases, with 16 bases separating them. This CDR3 comprises 16 residues. The CDR3 protein is CASSPRDRAANEKLFF. CDR3 DNA sequence: TGTGCCAGCAGCCCCAGGGATCGCGCAGCTAATGAAAAACTGTTTTTT.

The V and J genes are TRBV29-1 and TRBJ1-1; TRBD1 is a possible D gene (5 bases). Trimming removed 5 bases at V and 8 bases at J, with 24 bases between. The CDR3 extends over 15 amino acids. CDR1 and CDR2 (germline): SQVTM, ANQGSEA. The CDR3 DNA reads as TGCAGCGTTCTTCCGGGGTGGGGGATGAACGCCGAAGCTTTCTTT. Protein product: CSVLPGWGMNAEAFF.

In regard to this clonotype: This may be a read error: a much more frequent sequence differs by one nucleotide. The chain combines TRBV4-3 with TRBJ2-1; D is undetermined. Germline CDR1 is LGHNA and CDR2 is YSLEER. This CDR3 comprises 13 residues. The CDR3 DNA reads as TGCGGCAGCAGCCAAGATCGGGTAGATGAGCAGTTCTTC. Translated: CGSSQDRVDEQFF.

For this clonotype: This may be a read error, as it is one base from a much larger clone. This sequence joins TRBV6-5 and TRBJ2-2; perhaps TRBD2 as D (5 bases). CDR1 MNHEY and CDR2 SVGAGI come from the germline V gene. This CDR3 has 13 residues. The CDR3 sequence: CASSSTNTGKLFF. CDR3 coding DNA: TGTGCCAGCAGCTCAACCAACACCGGGAAGCTGTTTTTT.

The chain uses TRBV30 and TRBJ2-1, with a tentative D call TRBD1 (6 bases). CDR3 length: 11 residues. The germline V gene has CDR1 GTSNPN and CDR2 SVGIG (reference sequence). V was clipped by 0 bases and J by 10 bases, with 7 bases between them. The CDR3: CAWSVTGEQFF. Here the CDR3 DNA reads TGTGCCTGGAGTGTGACAGGCGAGCAGTTCTTC.

About this clonotype: Since a much larger clone is just one base distant, this may be a read error. In nucleotides, the CDR3 is TGTGCCAGGAGTTTCGGGACAGGGGCCTACGAGCAGTACTTC. Protein sequence: CARSFGTGAYEQYF. The V gene is TRBV12-3 or TRBV12-4, the J gene TRBJ2-7; TRBD1 agrees at 10 bases. This CDR3 is 14 amino acids long.

As to this clonotype: A much larger clonotype is one base distant, so this may be a read error. This chain joins TRBV4-2 and TRBJ2-1, with D perhaps given as TRBD1 or TRBD2 (5 bases each). Germline CDR1 and CDR2: LGHNA and YNFKEQ. CDR3 size: 17 residues. Trimming left V 2 bases short and J 0 bases short, with 14 bases between. The DNA of the CDR3 is TGTGCCAGCAGCCAACCTTCAGGGAGTGCCTCCTACAATGAGCAGTTCTTC. The encoded protein is CASSQPSGSASYNEQFF.

About this clonotype itself: A single base separates this from a much larger clone, so it may be a read error. The rearrangement uses TRBV10-2 and TRBJ1-4; D remains ambiguous. This CDR3 has 13 residues. Germline V gene data show CDR1 as WSHSY and CDR2 as SAAADI. The CDR3 is CTSSEAPKEKLFF. The CDR3 nucleotides read TGCACCAGCAGTGAGGCCCCCAAAGAAAAACTGTTTTTT.

A word on this clonotype: The junction departs from the called germline gene at one end, perhaps through a read error. This chain joins TRBV11-2 and TRBJ2-7, with D perhaps TRBD2 (6 bases). CDR1 and CDR2 (germline): SGHAT, FQNNGV. The CDR3 has 15 amino acids. This CDR3 is CARSLAVGEFYEQYF. The CDR3 region has the DNA TGTGCCAGGAGCTTAGCGGTCGGGGAGTTTTACGAGCAGTACTTC.

This clonotype came up many times. This chain connects TRBV5-4 to TRBJ2-5; D might be TRBD1 (5 bases). The V and J ends lost 2 bases and 3 bases respectively, with 17 bases between them. Germline loops: CDR1 SGHNT, CDR2 YYREEE (reference sequence). The CDR3 runs to 16 residues. CDR3 sequence reads: CASSLGPPLGEETQYF. The CDR3 DNA is TGTGCCAGCAGCTTAGGACCTCCTCTAGGGGAAGAGACCCAGTACTTC.

In regard to this clonotype: This clone may be a read error of a much larger clone one base away. The chain is built from TRBV4-3 and TRBJ2-7; no clear D gene. Germline-derived CDR1 and CDR2 are LGHNA and YSLEER. The CDR3 totals 14 residues. The CDR3 DNA sequence: TGCGCCAGCAGCCAAGAGGGCGGCCACTACGGGCAGTACTTC. Residues: CASSQEGGHYGQYF.

Of note for this clonotype: This is likely a read error, given that the CDR3 carries no conserved phenylalanine or tryptophan at its end. The chain joins TRBV10-3 to TRBJ2-1; D might be TRBD1 (6 bases). Germline values: CDR1 ENHRY, CDR2 SYGVKD. Trimming cost V 7 bases and J 7 bases, with 11 bases left between them. This CDR3 is built from 12 residues. The CDR3 loop is CAIKKDSNEQFS. CDR3 DNA: TGTGCCATCAAAAAGGACAGTAATGAGCAGTTCTCC.

This clonotype has ten or more counts. The genes are TRBV29-1 and TRBJ2-3, with D perhaps given as TRBD1 or TRBD2 (5 bases each). The germline CDR1 and CDR2 sequences are SQVTM and ANQGSEA. There are 14 residues in the CDR3. Trimming left V 0 bases short and J 0 bases short, with 7 bases between. The CDR3: CSVEEWDSTDTQYF. The CDR3 bases are TGCAGCGTTGAAGAGTGGGACAGCACAGATACGCAGTATTTT.

A remark on this clonotype: A read error may be the cause here, since a much bigger clone is one base away. The chain combines TRBV6-2 or TRBV6-3 with TRBJ2-1; 10 nucleotides line up with TRBD2. Looked up from germline, CDR1 is MNHEY and CDR2 is SVGEGT. The CDR3 sequence is 15 residues long. CDR3 nucleotides: TGTGCCAGCATCCAGCGGGAGGGGTCCTACAATGAGCATTTCTTC. Amino acid sequence: CASIQREGSYNEHFF.